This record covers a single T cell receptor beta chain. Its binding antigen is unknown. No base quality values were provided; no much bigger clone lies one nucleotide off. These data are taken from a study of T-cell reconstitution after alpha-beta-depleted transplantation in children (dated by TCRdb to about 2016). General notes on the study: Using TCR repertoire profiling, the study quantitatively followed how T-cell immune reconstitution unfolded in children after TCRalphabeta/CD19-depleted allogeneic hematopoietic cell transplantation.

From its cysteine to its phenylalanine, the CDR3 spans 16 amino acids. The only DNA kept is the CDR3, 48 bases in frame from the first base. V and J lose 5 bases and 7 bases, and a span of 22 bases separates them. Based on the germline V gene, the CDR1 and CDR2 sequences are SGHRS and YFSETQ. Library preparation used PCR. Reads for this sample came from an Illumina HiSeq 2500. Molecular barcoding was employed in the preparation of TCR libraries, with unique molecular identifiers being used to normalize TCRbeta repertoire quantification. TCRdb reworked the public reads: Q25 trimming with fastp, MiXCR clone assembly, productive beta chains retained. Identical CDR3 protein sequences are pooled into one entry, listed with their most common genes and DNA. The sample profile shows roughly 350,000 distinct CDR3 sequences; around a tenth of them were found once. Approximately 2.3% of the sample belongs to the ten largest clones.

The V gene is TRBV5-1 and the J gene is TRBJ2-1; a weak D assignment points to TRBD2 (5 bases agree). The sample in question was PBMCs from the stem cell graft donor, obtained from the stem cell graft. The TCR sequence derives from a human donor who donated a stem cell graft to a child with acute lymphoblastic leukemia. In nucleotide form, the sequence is TGCGCCAGCAGGCGTGTACTAGGCGGATCAACAAATGAGCAGTTCTTC. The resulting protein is CASRRVLGGSTNEQFF.